The clone carrying this T cell receptor (beta chain) appeared a single time. This sample is part of a study of T cell responses to AZD1222 COVID-19 vaccine. Study-wide background: Second-dose intervals near 4 or 12 weeks were combined.

V was clipped by 1 base and J by 3 bases, with 10 bases between them. CDR3 length equals 14 residues. Germline CDR1 and CDR2: MGHRA and YSYEKL. Measured with immunoSEQ multiplex PCR; TCRdb has only the in-frame clones, and not every one. The sample carries 180,000 or so clones, just over 90% recorded once. V and J are TRBV4-1 and TRBJ2-7; no definite D call. The origin of this receptor is an adult in good health. The sample in question was peripheral blood, obtained on day 0 of AZD1222 vaccination. The CDR3 spells CASSQVERDYEQYF. CDR3 coding DNA: TGCGCCAGCAGCCAAGTCGAGAGAGACTACGAGCAGTACTTC.